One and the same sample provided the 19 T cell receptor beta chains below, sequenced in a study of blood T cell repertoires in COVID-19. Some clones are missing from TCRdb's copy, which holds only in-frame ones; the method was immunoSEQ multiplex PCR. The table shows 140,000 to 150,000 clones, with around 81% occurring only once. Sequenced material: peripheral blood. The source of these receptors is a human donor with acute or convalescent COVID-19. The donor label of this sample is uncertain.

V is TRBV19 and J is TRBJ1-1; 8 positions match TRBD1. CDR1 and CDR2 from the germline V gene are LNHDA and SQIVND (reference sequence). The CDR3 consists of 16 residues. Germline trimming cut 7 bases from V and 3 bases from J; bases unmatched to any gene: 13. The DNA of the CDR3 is TGTGCCAGTACTTCAGGGGGCTGGTGGAGGGACACTGAAGCTTTCTTT. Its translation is CASTSGGWWRDTEAFF.

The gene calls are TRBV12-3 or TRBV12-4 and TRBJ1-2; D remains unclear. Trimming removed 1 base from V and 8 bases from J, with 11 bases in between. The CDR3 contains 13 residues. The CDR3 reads CASSLEGTSGYTF. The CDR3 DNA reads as TGTGCCAGCAGTTTAGAGGGAACTAGCGGCTACACCTTC.

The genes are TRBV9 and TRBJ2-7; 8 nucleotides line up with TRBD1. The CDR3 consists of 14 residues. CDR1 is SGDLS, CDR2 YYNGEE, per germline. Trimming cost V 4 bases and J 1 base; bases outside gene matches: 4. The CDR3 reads CASSWGQASYEQYF. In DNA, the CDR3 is TGTGCCAGCAGCTGGGGACAGGCATCCTACGAGCAGTACTTC. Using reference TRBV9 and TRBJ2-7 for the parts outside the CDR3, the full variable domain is DSGVTQTPKHLITATGQRVTLRCSPRSGDLSVYWYQQSLDQGLQFLIQYYNGEERAKGNILERFSAQQFPDLHSELNLSSLELGDSALYFCASSWGQASYEQYFGPGTRLTVT.

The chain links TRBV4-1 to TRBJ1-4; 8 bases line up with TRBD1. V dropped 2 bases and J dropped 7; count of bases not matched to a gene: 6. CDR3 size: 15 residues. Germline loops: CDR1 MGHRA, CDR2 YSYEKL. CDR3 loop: CASSQPPGGFEKLFF. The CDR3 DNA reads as TGCGCCAGCAGCCAACCCCCAGGGGGCTTTGAAAAACTGTTTTTT.

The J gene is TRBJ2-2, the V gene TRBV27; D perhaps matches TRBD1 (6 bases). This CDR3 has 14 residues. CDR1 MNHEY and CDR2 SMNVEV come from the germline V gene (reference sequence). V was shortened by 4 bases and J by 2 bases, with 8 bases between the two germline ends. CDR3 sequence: CASSWGHNTGELFF. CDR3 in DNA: TGTGCCAGCAGTTGGGGACACAACACCGGGGAGCTGTTTTTT.

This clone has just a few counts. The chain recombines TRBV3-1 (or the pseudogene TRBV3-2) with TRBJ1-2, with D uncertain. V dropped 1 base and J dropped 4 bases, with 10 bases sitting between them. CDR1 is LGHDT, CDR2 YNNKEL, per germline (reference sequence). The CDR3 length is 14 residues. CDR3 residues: CASSQGTYAYGYTF. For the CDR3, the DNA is TGTGCCAGCAGCCAAGGGACTTACGCCTATGGCTACACCTTC.

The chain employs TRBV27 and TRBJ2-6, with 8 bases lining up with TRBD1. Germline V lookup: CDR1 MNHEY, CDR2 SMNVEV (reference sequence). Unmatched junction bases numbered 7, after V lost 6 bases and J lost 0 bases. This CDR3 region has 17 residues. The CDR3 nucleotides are TGTGCCAGCAGCCCCCAGGGGGCGTACTCTGGGGCCAACGTCCTGACTTTC. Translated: CASSPQGAYSGANVLTF.

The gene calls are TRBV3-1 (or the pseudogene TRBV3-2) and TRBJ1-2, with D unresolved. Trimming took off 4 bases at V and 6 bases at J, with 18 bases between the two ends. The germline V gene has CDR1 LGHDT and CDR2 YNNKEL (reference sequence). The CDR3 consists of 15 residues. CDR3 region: CASSPPEGPRHGYTF. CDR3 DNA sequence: TGTGCCAGCAGCCCGCCTGAGGGCCCCAGACATGGCTACACCTTC.

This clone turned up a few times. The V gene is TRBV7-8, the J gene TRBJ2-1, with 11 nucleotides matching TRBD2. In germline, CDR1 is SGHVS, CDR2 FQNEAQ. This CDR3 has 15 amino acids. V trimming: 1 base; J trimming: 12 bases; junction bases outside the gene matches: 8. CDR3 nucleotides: TGTGCCAGCAGCTTAGTGGTAGCGGGGGGGTTAGGGCAGTTCTTC. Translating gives CASSLVVAGGLGQFF.

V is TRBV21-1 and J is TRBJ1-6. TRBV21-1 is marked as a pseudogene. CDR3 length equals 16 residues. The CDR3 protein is CASSPLTRQSNSPLHF. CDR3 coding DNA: TGTGCCAGCAGCCCCCTAACGCGGCAGAGTAATTCACCCCTCCACTTT.

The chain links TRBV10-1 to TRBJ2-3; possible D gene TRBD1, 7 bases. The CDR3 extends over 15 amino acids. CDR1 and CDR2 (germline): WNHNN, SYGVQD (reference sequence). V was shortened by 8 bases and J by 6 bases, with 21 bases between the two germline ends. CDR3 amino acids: CASSPLRGRSDTQYF. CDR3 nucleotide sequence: TGCGCCAGCTCTCCGCTCAGGGGGAGGTCGGATACGCAGTATTTT.

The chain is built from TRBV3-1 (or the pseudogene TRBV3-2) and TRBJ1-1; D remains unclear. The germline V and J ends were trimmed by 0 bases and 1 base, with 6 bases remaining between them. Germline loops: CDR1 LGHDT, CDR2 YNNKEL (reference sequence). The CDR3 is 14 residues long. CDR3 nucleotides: TGTGCCAGCAGCCAAGATGTCAGGAACACTGAAGCTTTCTTT. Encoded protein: CASSQDVRNTEAFF.

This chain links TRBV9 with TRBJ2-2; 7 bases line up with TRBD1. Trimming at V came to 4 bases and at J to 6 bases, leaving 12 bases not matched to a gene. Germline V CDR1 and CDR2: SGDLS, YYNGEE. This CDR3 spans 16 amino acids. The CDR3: CASSPRQGRPPGELFF. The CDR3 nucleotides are TGTGCCAGCAGCCCTCGACAGGGAAGGCCACCCGGGGAGCTGTTTTTT.

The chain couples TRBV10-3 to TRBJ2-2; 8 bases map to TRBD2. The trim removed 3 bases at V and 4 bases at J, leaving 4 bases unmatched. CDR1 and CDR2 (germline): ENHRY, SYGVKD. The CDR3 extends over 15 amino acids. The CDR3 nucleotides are TGTGCCATCAGTGAAATAGCGGGACCCACCGGGGAGCTGTTTTTT. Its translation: CAISEIAGPTGELFF.

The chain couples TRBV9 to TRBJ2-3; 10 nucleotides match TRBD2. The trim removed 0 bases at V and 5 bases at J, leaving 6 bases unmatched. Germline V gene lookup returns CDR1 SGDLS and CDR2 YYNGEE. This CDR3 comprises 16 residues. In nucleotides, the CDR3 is TGTGCCAGCAGCGTAGCGCTAGCGGGGGCCGGAGATACGCAGTATTTT. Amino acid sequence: CASSVALAGAGDTQYF.

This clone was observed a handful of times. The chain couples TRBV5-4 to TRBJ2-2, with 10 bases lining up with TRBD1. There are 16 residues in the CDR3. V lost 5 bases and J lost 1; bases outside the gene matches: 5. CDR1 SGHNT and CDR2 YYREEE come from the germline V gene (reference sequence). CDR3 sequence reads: CASREGQGKNTGELFF. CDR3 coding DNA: TGTGCCAGCAGGGAGGGACAGGGGAAGAACACCGGGGAGCTGTTTTTT.

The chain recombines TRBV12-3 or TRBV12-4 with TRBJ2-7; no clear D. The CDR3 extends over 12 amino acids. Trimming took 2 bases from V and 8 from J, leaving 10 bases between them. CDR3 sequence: CASSLLNSKQYF. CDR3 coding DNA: TGTGCCAGCAGTTTACTGAACAGTAAGCAGTACTTC.

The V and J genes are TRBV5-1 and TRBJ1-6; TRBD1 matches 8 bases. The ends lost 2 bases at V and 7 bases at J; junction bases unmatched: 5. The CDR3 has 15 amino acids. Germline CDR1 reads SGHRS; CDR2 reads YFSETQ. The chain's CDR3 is CASSFDRGGNSPLHF. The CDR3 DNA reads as TGCGCCAGCAGCTTCGACAGGGGTGGCAATTCACCCCTCCACTTT.

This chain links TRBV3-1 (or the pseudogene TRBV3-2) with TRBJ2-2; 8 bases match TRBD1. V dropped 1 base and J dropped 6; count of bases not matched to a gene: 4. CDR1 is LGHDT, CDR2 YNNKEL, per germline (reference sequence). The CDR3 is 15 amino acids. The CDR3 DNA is TGTGCCAGCAGCCAAGTGCAGGGGGCGGCCGGGGAGCTGTTTTTT. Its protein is CASSQVQGAAGELFF.